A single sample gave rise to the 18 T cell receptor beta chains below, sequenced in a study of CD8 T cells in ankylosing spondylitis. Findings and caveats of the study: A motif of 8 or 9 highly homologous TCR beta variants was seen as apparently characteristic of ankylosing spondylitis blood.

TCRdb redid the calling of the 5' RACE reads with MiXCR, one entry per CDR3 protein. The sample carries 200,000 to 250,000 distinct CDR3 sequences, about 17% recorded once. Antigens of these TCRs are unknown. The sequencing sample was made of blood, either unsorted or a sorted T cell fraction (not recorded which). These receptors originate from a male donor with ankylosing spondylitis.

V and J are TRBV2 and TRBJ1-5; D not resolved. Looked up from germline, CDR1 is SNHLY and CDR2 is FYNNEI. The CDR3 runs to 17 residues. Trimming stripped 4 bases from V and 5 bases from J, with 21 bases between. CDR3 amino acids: CASSGLRAGLEDQPQHF. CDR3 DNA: TGTGCCAGCAGTGGCCTTCGGGCGGGTTTGGAGGATCAGCCCCAGCATTTT.

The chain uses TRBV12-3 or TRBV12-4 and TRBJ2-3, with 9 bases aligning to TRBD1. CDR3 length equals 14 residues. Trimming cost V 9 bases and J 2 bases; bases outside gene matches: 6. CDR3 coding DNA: TGTGCCAGTTCCGGGACAGGGCTCACAGATACGCAGTATTTT. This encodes CASSGTGLTDTQYF.

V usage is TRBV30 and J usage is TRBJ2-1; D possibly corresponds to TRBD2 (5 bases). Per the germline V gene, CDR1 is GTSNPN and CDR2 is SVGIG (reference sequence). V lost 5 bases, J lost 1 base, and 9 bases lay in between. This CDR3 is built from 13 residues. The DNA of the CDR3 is TGTGCCTGGGGAGGAGAATCCTACAATGAGCAGTTCTTC. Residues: CAWGGESYNEQFF.

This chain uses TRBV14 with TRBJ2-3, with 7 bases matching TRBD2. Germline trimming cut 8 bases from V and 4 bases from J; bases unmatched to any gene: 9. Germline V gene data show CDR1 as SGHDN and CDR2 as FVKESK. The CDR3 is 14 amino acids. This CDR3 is CASGGGFGADTQYF. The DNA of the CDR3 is TGTGCCAGCGGCGGGGGTTTCGGGGCAGATACGCAGTATTTT.

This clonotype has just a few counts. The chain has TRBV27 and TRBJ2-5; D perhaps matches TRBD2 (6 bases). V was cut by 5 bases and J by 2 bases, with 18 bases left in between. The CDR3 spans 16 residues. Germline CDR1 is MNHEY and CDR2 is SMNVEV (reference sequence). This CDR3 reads CASSPRLVMEQETQYF. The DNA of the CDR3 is TGTGCCAGCAGTCCCCGACTAGTCATGGAACAAGAGACCCAGTACTTC.

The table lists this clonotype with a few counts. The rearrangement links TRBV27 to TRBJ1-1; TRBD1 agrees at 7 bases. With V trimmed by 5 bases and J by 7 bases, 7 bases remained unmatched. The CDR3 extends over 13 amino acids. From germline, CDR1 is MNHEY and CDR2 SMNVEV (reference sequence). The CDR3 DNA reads TGTGCCAGCAGTACGACAGGGTTTGGTGAAGCTTTCTTT. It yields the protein CASSTTGFGEAFF.

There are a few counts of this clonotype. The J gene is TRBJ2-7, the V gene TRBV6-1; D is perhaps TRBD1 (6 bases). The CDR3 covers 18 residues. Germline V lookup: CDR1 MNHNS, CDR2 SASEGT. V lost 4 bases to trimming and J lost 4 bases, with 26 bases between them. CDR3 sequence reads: CASSARAGTLWDQYEQYF. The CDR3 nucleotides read TGTGCCAGCAGTGCACGCGCCGGGACACTCTGGGACCAGTACGAGCAGTACTTC.

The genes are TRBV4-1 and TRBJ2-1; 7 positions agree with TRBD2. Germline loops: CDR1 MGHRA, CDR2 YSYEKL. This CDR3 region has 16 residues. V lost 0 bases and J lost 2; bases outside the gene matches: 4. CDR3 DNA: TGCGCCAGCAGCCAAGACGGGAGCGGGGCCTACAATGAGCAGTTCTTC. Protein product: CASSQDGSGAYNEQFF.

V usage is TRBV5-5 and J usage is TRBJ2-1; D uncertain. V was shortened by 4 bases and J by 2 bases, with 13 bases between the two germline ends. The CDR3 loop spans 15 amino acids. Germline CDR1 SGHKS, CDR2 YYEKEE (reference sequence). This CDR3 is CASSPRAEPYNEQFF. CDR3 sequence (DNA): TGTGCCAGCAGCCCTAGGGCAGAACCCTACAATGAGCAGTTCTTC.

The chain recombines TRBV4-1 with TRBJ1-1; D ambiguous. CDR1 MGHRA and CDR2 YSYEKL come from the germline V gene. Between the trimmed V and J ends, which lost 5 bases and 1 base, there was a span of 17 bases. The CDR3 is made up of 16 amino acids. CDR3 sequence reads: CASSSEWEVRNTEAFF. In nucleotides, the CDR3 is TGCGCCAGCAGCTCCGAATGGGAGGTCCGGAACACTGAAGCTTTCTTT.

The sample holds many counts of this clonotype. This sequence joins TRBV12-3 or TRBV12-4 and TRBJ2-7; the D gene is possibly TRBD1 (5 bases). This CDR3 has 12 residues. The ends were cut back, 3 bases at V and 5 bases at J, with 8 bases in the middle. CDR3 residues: CASSLWGDEQYF. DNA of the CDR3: TGTGCCAGCAGTTTGTGGGGCGACGAGCAGTACTTC.

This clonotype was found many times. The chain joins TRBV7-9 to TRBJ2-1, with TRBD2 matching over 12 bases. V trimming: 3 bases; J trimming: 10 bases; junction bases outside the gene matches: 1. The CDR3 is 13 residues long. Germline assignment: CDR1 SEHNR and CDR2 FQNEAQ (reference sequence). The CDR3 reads CASSFGLAGEQFF. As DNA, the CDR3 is TGTGCCAGCAGCTTCGGACTAGCGGGAGAGCAGTTCTTC.

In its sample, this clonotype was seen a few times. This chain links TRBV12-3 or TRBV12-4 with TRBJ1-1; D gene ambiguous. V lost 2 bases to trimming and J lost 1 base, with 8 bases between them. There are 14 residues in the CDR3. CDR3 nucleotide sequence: TGTGCCAGCAGTTTAAATCCGAGGAACACTGAAGCTTTCTTT. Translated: CASSLNPRNTEAFF.

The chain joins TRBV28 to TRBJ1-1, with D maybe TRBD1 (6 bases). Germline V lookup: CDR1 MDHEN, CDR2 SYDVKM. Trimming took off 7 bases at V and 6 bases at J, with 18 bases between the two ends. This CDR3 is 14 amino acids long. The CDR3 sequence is CASNSHRVVAEAFF. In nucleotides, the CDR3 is TGTGCCAGCAATTCTCACAGGGTGGTGGCTGAAGCTTTCTTT.

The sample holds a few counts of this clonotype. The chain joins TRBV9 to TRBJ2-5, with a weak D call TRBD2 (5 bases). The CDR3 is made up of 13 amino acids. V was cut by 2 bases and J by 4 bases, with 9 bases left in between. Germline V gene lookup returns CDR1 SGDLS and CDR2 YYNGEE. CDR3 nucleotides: TGTGCCAGCAGCGTGGACGGAGGAGAGACCCAGTACTTC. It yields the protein CASSVDGGETQYF.

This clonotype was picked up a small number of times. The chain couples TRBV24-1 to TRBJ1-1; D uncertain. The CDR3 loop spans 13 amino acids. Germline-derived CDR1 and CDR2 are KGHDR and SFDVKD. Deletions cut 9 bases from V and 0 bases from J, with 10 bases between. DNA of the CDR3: TGTGCCACCTCCAGCGCAATGAACACTGAAGCTTTCTTT. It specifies CATSSAMNTEAFF.

In DNA, the CDR3 is TGCAGTGCTAGAGGGGACACTCTCTACGAGCAGTACTTC. Translation gives CSARGDTLYEQYF. V usage is TRBV20-1 and J usage is TRBJ2-7, with TRBD1 as a possible D gene (6 bases). Germline values: CDR1 DFQATT, CDR2 SNEGSKA (reference sequence). The CDR3 totals 13 residues. Trimming took 1 base from V and 3 from J, leaving 10 bases between them.

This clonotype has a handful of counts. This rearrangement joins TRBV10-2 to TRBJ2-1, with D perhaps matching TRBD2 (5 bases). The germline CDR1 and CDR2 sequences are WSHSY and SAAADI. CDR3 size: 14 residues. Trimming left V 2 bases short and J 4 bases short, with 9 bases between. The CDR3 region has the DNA TGCGCCAGCAGTGAGAGCGGAGGTTACAATGAGCAGTTCTTC. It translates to CASSESGGYNEQFF.